The T cell receptor (beta chain) under discussion was sequenced for a study of T-cell reconstitution after alpha-beta-depleted transplantation in children. CDR1 is SGHRS, CDR2 YFSETQ, per germline. CDR3 length: 15 amino acids. The V end lost 0 bases, the J end lost 4 bases, and 13 bases lay between the germline ends. For TCRbeta, the library was prepared with unique molecular identifiers. One entry per CDR3 protein, called by TCRdb with MiXCR from the PCR reads. The table shows approximately 500,000 distinct CDR3 sequences, with 20% to 30% occurring only once. There are a few counts of this clonotype. The antigen is undetermined. Study findings and constraints: T-cell numbers and diversity one year post-transplant derived largely from freshly generated T cells.

V is TRBV5-1 and J is TRBJ1-1, with D unclear. Sequencing was performed on PBMCs, taken before TCRalphabeta/CD19-depleted stem cell transplant. This clonotype was obtained from a boy younger than two with Wiskott-Aldrich syndrome, due to receive a stem cell transplant. In DNA, the CDR3 is TGCGCCAGCAGCTTGGTACTCGGGAGTCCCACTGAAGCTTTCTTT. This gives the protein CASSLVLGSPTEAFF.